The T cell receptor beta chain described here comes from a study of cytomegalovirus exposure and HLA in healthy donors. The overall study: Early released data comprised around 85 million unique TCRs from HLA-typed donors. Regarding the study as a whole: A further, later analysis showed that HLA-associated TCR beta chains (compared with equally common others) were more clonally expanded. The authors later linked a missense DCLRE1C variant to TCR beta V- and J-gene trimming. Among TCR beta chains, those listed as cytomegalovirus-associated numbered some 160.

Vbeta (60) and Jbeta (13) primers were used in the PCR. Clones were sequenced by immunoSEQ multiplex PCR, and TCRdb holds only the in-frame ones, with some missing. The sample has 90,000 to 150,000 clones; more than 75% are singletons. As regards this clone: Antigen unknown.

The CDR3 extends over 14 amino acids. Germline loops: CDR1 SGHRS, CDR2 YFSETQ. The germline V and J ends were trimmed by 4 bases and 4 bases, with 12 bases remaining between them. This sequence was found in a woman in her thirties or forties in good health and CMV-seropositive. The chain is built from TRBV5-1 and TRBJ2-1; D is perhaps TRBD2 (5 bases). The sequenced sample consisted of PBMCs. The CDR3 nucleotides are TGCGCCAGCAGCACATCAGGAGGTTACAATGAGCAGTTCTTC. Amino acids: CASSTSGGYNEQFF.